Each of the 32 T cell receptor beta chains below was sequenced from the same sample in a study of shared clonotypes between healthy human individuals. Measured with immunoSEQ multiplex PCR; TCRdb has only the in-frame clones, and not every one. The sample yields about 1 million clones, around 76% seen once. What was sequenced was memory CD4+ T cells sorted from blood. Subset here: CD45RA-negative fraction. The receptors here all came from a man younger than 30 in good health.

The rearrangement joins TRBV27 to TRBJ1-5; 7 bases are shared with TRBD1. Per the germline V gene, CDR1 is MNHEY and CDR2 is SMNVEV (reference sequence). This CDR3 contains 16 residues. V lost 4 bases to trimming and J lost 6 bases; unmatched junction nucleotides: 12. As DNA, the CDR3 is TGTGCCAGCAGTTCAACCCCTGACAGGGTGGGTCAGCCCCAGCATTTT. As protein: CASSSTPDRVGQPQHF.

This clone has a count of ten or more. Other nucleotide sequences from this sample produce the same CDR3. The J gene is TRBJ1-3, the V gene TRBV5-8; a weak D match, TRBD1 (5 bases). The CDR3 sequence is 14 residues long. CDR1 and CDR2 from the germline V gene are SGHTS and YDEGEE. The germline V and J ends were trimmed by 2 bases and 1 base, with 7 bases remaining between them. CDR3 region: CASSFRDSGNTIYF. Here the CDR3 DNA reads TGTGCCAGCAGCTTCAGGGATTCTGGAAACACCATATATTTT.

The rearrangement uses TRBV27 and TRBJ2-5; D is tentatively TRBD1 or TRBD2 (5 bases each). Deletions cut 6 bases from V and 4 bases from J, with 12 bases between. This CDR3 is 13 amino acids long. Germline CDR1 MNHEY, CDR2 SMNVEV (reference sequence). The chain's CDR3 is CASSRGTLETQYF. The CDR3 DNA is TGTGCCAGCAGCCGTGGGACGTTAGAGACCCAGTACTTC.

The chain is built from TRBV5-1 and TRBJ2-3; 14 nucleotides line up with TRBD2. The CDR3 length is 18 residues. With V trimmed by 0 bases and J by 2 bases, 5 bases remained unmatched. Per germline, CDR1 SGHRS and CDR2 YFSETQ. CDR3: CASSLGTSGGTFTDTQYF. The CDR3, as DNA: TGCGCCAGCAGCTTGGGGACTAGCGGGGGGACCTTCACAGATACGCAGTATTTT. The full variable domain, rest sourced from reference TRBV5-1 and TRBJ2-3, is KAGVTQTPRYLIKTRGQQVTLSCSPISGHRSVSWYQQTPGQGLQFLFEYFSETQRNKGNFPGRFSGRQFSNSRSEMNVSTLELGDSALYLCASSLGTSGGTFTDTQYFGPGTRLTVL.

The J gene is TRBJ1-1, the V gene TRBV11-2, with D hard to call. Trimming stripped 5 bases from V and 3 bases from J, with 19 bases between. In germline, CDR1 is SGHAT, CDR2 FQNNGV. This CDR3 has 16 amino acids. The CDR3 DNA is TGTGCCAGCAGCCTGTCTTCCGGGAGAGAGTACACTGAAGCTTTCTTT. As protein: CASSLSSGREYTEAFF.

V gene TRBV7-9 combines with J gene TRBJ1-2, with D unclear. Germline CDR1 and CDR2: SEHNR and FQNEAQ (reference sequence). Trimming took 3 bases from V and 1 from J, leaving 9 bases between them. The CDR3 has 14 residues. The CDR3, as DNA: TGTGCCAGCAGCTTTAACAGCTATAACTATGGCTACACCTTC. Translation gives CASSFNSYNYGYTF. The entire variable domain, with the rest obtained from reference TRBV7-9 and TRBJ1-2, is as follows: DTGVSQNPRHKITKRGQNVTFRCDPISEHNRLYWYRQTLGQGPEFLTYFQNEAQLEKSRLLSDRFSAERPKGSFSTLEIQRTEQGDSAMYLCASSFNSYNYGYTFGSGTRLTVV.

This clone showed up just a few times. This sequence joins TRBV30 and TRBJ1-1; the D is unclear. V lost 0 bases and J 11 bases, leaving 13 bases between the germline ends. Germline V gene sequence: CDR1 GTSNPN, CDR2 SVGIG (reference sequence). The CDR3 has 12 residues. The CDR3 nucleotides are TGTGCCTGGAGTGTAGAAGGTAAACGGGCTTTCTTT. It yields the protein CAWSVEGKRAFF.

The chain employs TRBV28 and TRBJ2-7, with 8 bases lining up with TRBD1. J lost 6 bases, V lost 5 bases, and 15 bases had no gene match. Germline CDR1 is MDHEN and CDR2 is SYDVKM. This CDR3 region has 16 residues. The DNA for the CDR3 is TGTGCCAGCAGTCCCCCTCGACCGGGACAGGTCTCCGAGCAGTACTTC. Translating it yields CASSPPRPGQVSEQYF.

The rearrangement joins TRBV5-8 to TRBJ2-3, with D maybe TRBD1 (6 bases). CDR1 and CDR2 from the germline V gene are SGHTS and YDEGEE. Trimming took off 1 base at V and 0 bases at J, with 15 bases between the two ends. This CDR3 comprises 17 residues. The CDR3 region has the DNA TGTGCCAGCAGCTTGTTGGCCAGGGGACCTAGCACAGATACGCAGTATTTT. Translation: CASSLLARGPSTDTQYF. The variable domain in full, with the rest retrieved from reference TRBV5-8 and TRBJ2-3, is EAGVTQSPTHLIKTRGQQATLRCSPISGHTSVYWYQQALGLGLQFLLWYDEGEERNRGNFPPRFSGRQFPNYSSELNVNALELEDSALYLCASSLLARGPSTDTQYFGPGTRLTVL.

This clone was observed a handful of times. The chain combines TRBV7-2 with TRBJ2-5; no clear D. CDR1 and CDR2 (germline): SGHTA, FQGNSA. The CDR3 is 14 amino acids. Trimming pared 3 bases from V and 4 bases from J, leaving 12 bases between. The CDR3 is CASSLRGDRETQYF. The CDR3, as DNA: TGTGCCAGCAGCTTGCGAGGTGATAGAGAGACCCAGTACTTC.

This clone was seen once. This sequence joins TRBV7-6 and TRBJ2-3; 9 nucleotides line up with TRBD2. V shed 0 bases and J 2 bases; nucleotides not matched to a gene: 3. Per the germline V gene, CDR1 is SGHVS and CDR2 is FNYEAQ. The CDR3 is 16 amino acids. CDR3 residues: CASSLALAGATDTQYF. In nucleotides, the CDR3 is TGTGCCAGCAGCTTAGCCTTAGCGGGGGCCACAGATACGCAGTATTTT. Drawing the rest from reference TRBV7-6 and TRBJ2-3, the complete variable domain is GAGVSQSPRYKVTKRGQDVALRCDPISGHVSLYWYRQALGQGPEFLTYFNYEAQQDKSGLPNDRFSAERPEGSISTLTIQRTEQRDSAMYRCASSLALAGATDTQYFGPGTRLTVL.

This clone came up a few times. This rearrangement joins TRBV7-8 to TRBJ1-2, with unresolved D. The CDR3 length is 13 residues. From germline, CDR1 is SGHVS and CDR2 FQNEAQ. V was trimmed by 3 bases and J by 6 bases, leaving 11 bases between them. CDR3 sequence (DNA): TGTGCCAGCAGCTTCGCAGGATCCGATGGCTACACCTTC. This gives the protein CASSFAGSDGYTF. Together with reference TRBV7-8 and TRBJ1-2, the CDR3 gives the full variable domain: GAGVSQSPRYKVAKRGQDVALRCDPISGHVSLFWYQQALGQGPEFLTYFQNEAQLDKSGLPSDRFFAERPEGSVSTLKIQRTQQEDSAVYLCASSFAGSDGYTFGSGTRLTVV.

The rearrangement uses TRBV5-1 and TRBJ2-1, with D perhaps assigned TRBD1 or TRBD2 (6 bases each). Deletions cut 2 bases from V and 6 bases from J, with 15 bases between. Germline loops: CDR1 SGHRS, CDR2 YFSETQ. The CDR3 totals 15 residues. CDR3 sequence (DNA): TGCGCCAGCAGCTTAGGGGGGAATGGGGTCAATGAGCAGTTCTTC. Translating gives CASSLGGNGVNEQFF.

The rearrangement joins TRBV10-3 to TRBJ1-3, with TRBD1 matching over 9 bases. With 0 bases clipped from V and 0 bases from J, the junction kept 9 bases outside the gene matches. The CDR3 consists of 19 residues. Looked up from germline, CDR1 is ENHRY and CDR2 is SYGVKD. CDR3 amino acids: CAISESLQTGGFSGNTIYF. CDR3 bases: TGTGCCATCAGTGAGTCCTTACAGACAGGGGGTTTCTCTGGAAACACCATATATTTT.

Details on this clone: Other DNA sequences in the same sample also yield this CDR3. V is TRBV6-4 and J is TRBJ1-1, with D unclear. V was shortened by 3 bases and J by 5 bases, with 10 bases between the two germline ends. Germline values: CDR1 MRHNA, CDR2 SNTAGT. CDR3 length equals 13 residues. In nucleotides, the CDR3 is TGTGCCAGCAGTGAGGGGTCTGGAACTGAAGCTTTCTTT. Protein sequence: CASSEGSGTEAFF.

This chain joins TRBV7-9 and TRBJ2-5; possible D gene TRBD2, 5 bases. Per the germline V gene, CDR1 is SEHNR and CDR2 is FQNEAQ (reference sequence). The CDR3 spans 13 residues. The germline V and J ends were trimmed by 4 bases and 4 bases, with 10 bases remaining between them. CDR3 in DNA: TGTGCCAGCAGCTCTTGGACTGGAGAGACCCAGTACTTC. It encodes CASSSWTGETQYF.

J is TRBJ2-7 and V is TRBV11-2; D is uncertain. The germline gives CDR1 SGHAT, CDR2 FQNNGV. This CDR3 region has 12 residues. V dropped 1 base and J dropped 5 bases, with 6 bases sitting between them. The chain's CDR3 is CASSLGAHEQYF. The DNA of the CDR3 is TGTGCCAGCAGCTTAGGAGCTCACGAGCAGTACTTC.

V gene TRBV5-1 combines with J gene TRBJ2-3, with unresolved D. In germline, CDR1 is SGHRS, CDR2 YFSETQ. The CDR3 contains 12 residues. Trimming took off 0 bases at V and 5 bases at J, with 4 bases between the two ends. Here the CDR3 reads CASSLGQDTQYF. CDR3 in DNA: TGCGCCAGCAGCTTGGGTCAAGATACGCAGTATTTT.

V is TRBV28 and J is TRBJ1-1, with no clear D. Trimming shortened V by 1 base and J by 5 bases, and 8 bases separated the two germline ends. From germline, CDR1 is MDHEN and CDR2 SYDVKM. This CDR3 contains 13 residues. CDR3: CASSLFGFTEAFF. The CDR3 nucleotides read TGTGCCAGCAGTTTATTCGGTTTTACTGAAGCTTTCTTT.

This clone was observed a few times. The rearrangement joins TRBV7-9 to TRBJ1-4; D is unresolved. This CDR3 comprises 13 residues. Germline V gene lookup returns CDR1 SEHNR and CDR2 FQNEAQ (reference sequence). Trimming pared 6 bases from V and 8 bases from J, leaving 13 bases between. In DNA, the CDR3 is TGTGCCAGCAGAGGGCAGGCAGGAGAAAAACTGTTTTTT. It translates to CASRGQAGEKLFF.

This CDR3 is CASSLLAANYGYTF. The CDR3 DNA reads TGTGCCAGCAGTTTATTGGCGGCTAACTATGGCTACACCTTC. The chain couples TRBV28 to TRBJ1-2; D is unclear. Germline values: CDR1 MDHEN, CDR2 SYDVKM. With 1 base removed from V and 0 bases from J, the gap between germline ends came to 6 bases. The CDR3 has 14 amino acids.

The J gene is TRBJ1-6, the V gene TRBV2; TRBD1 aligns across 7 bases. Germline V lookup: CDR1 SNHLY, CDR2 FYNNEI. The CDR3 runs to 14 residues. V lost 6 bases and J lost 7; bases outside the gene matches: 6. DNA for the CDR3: TGTGCCAGCAGAGTACAGGGGACAAATTCACCCCTCCACTTT. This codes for CASRVQGTNSPLHF. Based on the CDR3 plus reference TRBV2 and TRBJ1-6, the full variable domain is EPEVTQTPSHQVTQMGQEVILRCVPISNHLYFYWYRQILGQKVEFLVSFYNNEISEKSEIFDDQFSVERPDGSNFTLKIRSTKLEDSAMYFCASRVQGTNSPLHFGNGTRLTVT.

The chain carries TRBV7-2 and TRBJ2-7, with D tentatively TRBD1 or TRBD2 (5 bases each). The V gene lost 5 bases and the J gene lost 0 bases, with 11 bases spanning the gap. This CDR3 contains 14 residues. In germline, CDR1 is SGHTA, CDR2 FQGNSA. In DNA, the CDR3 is TGTGCCAGCAGCGAAACCGGGACCTCCTACGAGCAGTACTTC. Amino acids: CASSETGTSYEQYF.

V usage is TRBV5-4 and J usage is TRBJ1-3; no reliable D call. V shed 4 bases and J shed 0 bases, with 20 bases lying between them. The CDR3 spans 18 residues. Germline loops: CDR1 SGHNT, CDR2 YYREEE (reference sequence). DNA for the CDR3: TGTGCCAGCAGCCCGGGAGACCCACGCACTTACTCTGGAAACACCATATATTTT. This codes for CASSPGDPRTYSGNTIYF.

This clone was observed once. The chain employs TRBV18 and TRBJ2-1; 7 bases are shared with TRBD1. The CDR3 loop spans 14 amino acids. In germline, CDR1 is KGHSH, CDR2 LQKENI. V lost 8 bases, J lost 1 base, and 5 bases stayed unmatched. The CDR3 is CASARDRSYNEQFF. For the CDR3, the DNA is TGTGCCAGCGCCCGGGACAGATCCTACAATGAGCAGTTCTTC.

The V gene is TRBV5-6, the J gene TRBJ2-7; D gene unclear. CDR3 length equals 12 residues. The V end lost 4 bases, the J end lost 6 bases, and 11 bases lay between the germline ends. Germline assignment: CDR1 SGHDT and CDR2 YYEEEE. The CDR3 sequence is CASSRTLSEQYF. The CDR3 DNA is TGTGCCAGCAGCAGGACCCTTTCCGAGCAGTACTTC.

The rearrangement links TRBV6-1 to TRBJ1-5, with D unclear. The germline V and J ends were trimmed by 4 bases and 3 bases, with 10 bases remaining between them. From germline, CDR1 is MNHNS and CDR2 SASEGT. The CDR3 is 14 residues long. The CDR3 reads CASSANPYNQPQHF. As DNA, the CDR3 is TGTGCCAGCAGTGCCAATCCGTACAATCAGCCCCAGCATTTT.

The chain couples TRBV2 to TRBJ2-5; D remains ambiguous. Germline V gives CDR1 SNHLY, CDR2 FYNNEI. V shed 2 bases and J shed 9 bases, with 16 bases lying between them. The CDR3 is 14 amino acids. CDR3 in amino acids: CASSENSAGVAQYF. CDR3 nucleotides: TGTGCCAGCAGTGAAAATTCCGCAGGAGTGGCCCAGTACTTC.

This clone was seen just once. The CDR3 spells CASSTYPRSEQFF. As DNA, the CDR3 is TGTGCCAGCAGTACTTACCCCCGATCGGAGCAGTTCTTC. The V gene is TRBV6-5, the J gene TRBJ2-1; D is unclear. Germline assignment: CDR1 MNHEY and CDR2 SVGAGI. With 5 bases removed from V and 10 bases from J, the gap between germline ends came to 15 bases. The CDR3 runs 13 residues.

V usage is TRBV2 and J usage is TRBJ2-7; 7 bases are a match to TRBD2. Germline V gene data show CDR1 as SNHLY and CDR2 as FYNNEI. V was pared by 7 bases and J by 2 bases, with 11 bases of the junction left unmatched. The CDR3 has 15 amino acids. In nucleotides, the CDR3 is TGTGCCAGCACCCCCGGACTAGTCGATACCTACGAGCAGTACTTC. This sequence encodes CASTPGLVDTYEQYF.

The CDR3 region has the DNA TGCAGCGTTGTCAGGGACAGGGGGTTCGGAGAGACCCAGTACTTC. As protein: CSVVRDRGFGETQYF. The rearrangement uses TRBV29-1 and TRBJ2-5, with 11 positions matching TRBD1. The V gene's germline CDR1 is SQVTM and CDR2 ANQGSEA. The CDR3 loop spans 15 amino acids. The V segment lost 4 bases and the J segment 4 bases; nucleotides outside the gene matches: 8. Full variable domain (remainder filled in from reference TRBV29-1 and TRBJ2-5): SAVISQKPSRDICQRGTSLTIQCQVDSQVTMMFWYRQQPGQSLTLIATANQGSEATYESGFVIDKFPISRPNLTFSTLTVSNMSPEDSSIYLCSVVRDRGFGETQYFGPGTRLLVL.

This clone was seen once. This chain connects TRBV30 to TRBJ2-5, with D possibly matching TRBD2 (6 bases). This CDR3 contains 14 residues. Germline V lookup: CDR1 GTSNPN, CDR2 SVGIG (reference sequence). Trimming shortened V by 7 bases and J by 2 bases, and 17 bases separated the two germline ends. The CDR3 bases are TGTGCCTTTTGCGTGGGACTTCAACAAGAGACCCAGTACTTC. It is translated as CAFCVGLQQETQYF. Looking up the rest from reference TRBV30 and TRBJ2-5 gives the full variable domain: SQTIHQWPATLVQPVGSPLSLECTVEGTSNPNLYWYRQAAGRGLQLLFYSVGIGQISSEVPQNLSASRPQDRQFILSSKKLLLSDSGFYLCAFCVGLQQETQYFGPGTRLLVL.